Presented here are 7 T cell receptor beta chains from one specimen sequenced in a study of T-cell reconstitution after alpha-beta-depleted transplantation in children (dated by TCRdb to the mid-2010s). What the treatment or condition label conveys for this sample: allogeneic hematopoietic cell transplantation with graft depleted of TCRalphabeta T cells and CD19 B cells. The method was PCR. Data came from an Illumina HiSeq 2500. TCR library preparation used molecular barcoding, with unique molecular identifiers applied to normalize quantification of the TCRbeta repertoire. The public reads were reanalyzed by TCRdb: fastp trimming at Q25, MiXCR alignment, in-frame beta chains only. Identical CDR3 protein sequences are pooled into one entry, listed with their most common genes and DNA. Across this sample there are 700,000 to 950,000 distinct CDR3 sequences, with about 15% seen only once. Roughly 5% of the sample is held by the ten biggest clonotypes.

This specimen was PBMCs, mostly from graft donor cells, taken 360 days after TCRalphabeta/CD19-depleted stem cell transplant. These receptors were collected from a male patient aged 10 to 17 who had a stem cell transplant for acute lymphoblastic leukemia, so the T cells may come from the graft donor.

This CDR3 reads CASSAPGAGQPQHF. CDR3 nucleotide sequence: TGTGCCAGCAGCGCCCCAGGGGCAGGGCAGCCCCAGCATTTT. The chain couples TRBV9 to TRBJ1-5, with D perhaps matching TRBD1 (6 bases). The CDR3 has 14 residues. Germline V lookup: CDR1 SGDLS, CDR2 YYNGEE. Trimming pared 3 bases from V and 7 bases from J, leaving 14 bases between.

The chain links TRBV7-9 to TRBJ2-5; a possible D gene is TRBD2 (5 bases). This CDR3 contains 13 residues. The germline V gene encodes CDR1 SEHNR and CDR2 FQNEAQ (reference sequence). V was trimmed by 8 bases and J by 4 bases, leaving 14 bases between them. In DNA form, the CDR3 reads TGTGCCAGCCCGGGATGGTCCGGAGAGACCCAGTACTTC. Residues: CASPGWSGETQYF.

This clonotype was picked up a small number of times. The J gene is TRBJ1-3, the V gene TRBV6-1, with D perhaps matching TRBD1 (5 bases). The ends were cut back, 6 bases at V and 4 bases at J, with 16 bases in the middle. The CDR3 is 15 amino acids. Looked up from germline, CDR1 is MNHNS and CDR2 is SASEGT. The DNA for the CDR3 is TGTGCCAGCAGGGGGGTCCCGGCGACCGGAAACACCATATATTTT. Translation gives CASRGVPATGNTIYF.

In this sample, this clonotype turned up many times. This sequence joins TRBV5-1 and TRBJ2-1; D gene unclear. V lost 0 bases, J lost 5 bases, and 6 bases lay in between. Per germline, CDR1 SGHRS and CDR2 YFSETQ. The CDR3 is made up of 13 amino acids. The CDR3 nucleotides read TGCGCCAGCAGCTTGGGGTACGACAATGAGCAGTTCTTC. It codes for CASSLGYDNEQFF.

At least ten counts were recorded for this clonotype. The chain couples TRBV4-1 to TRBJ2-2; TRBD2 matches 11 bases. The junction had 9 bases not matched to a gene; V was cut back by 6 bases and J by 3 bases. Germline values: CDR1 MGHRA, CDR2 YSYEKL. The CDR3 runs 17 residues. The CDR3 protein is CASRGASGRSDTGELFF. The CDR3 DNA is TGCGCCAGCAGGGGGGCTAGCGGGAGGAGCGACACCGGGGAGCTGTTTTTT.

A few counts support this clonotype. CDR3: CASSLEGDNQPQHF. CDR3 coding DNA: TGCGCCAGCAGCTTGGAGGGGGACAATCAGCCCCAGCATTTT. J is TRBJ1-5 and V is TRBV5-1, with a tentative D call TRBD1 (6 bases). V lost 0 bases and J lost 3, with 7 bases in between. The length of the CDR3 is 14 residues. The germline gives CDR1 SGHRS, CDR2 YFSETQ.

This clonotype was observed many times. V and J are TRBV4-1 and TRBJ2-7, with D unresolved. V dropped 6 bases and J dropped 6 bases, with 15 bases sitting between them. Germline CDR1 and CDR2: MGHRA and YSYEKL. The CDR3 is made up of 13 amino acids. CDR3 amino acids: CASRNSKGSEQYF. The CDR3, as DNA: TGCGCCAGCAGGAATTCTAAAGGCTCCGAGCAGTACTTC.